The clone carrying this T cell receptor beta chain was detected only a few times. Its antigen is not known. Samples came from axillary lymph nodes draining the breast cancer. These data originate in a study of breast tumors, draining lymph nodes, adjacent tissues. Study-wide points: Data only fit, rather than demonstrated, lymph node origin of most tumor T cells. Most tumor T cells seemingly derive from lymph node, then expand in tumor. Compared with lymph nodes, tumors were less diverse; compared with nontumor tissue, more. Tumor and nontumor repertoires were significantly more similar in luminal-like than in basal-like breast cancer.

TCRdb processed the multiplex PCR reads anew with MiXCR; each CDR3 protein has one entry. There are approximately 200,000 distinct CDR3 sequences in the sample; roughly 31% occur only once, and approximately 4.3% lies in the top ten. The CDR3 is made up of 16 amino acids. CDR1 and CDR2 (germline): MDHEN, SYDVKM. V lost 5 bases to trimming and J lost 0 bases, with 14 bases between them. This receptor was taken from a female donor with breast cancer. Some clones in this sample may be carry-over from other donors' samples. Sequenced material: axillary lymph node tissue. The chain couples TRBV28 to TRBJ1-3; tentatively, D is TRBD1 (6 bases). CDR3 in DNA: TGTGCCAGCAGTCAGACGACAGGAACCTCTGGAAACACCATATATTTT. It yields the protein CASSQTTGTSGNTIYF. Full variable domain (rest looked up from reference TRBV28 and TRBJ1-3): DVKVTQSSRYLVKRTGEKVFLECVQDMDHENMFWYRQDPGLGLRLIYFSYDVKMKEKGDIPEGYSVSREKKERFSLILESASTNQTSMYLCASSQTTGTSGNTIYFGEGSWLTVV.